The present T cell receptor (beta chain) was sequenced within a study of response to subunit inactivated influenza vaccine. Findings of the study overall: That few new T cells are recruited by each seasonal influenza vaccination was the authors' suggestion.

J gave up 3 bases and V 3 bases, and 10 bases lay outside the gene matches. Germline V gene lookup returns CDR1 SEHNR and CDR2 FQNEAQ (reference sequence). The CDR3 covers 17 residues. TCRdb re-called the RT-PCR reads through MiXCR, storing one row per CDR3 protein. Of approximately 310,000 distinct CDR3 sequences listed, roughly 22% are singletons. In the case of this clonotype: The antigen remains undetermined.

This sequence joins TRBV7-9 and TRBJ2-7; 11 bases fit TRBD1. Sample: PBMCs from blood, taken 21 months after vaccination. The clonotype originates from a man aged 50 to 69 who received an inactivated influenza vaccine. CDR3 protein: CASSFLGPGTGGYEQYF. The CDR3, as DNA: TGTGCCAGCAGCTTTCTTGGGCCCGGGACAGGGGGCTACGAGCAGTACTTC.